This T cell receptor beta chain was sequenced in a study of ipilimumab plus nivolumab after autologous stem cell transplantation. Background on the study: The DLBCL group included primary refractory and relapsed cases.

Checkpoint therapy with ipilimumab 1 mg/kg began 14 to 28 days after transplant. Patients received nivolumab 3 mg/kg at weeks 1, 4, 7, 10, then fortnightly to week 26. Trimming took 3 bases from V and 0 from J, leaving 18 bases between them. The CDR3 contains 18 residues. CDR1 LNHDA and CDR2 SQIVND come from the germline V gene (reference sequence). The table came from immunoSEQ multiplex PCR; TCRdb's copy has only in-frame clones and leaves some out. The data show tens of thousands of clones, about 83% seen once. The sequence was obtained from a male donor with diffuse large B-cell lymphoma. The chain recombines TRBV19 with TRBJ2-4, with D possibly matching TRBD1 (5 bases). The material sequenced was PBMCs, taken in a trial of ipilimumab plus nivolumab as post-transplant consolidation. CDR3 loop: CASSILGAVRGAKNIQYF. DNA for the CDR3: TGTGCCAGTAGTATCTTAGGGGCCGTGCGTGGAGCCAAAAACATTCAGTACTTC.